Following are 18 T cell receptor beta chains from one sample sequenced in a study of STAT3 mutations in large granular lymphocyte leukemia. Broader study findings: Every T-LGLL patient had at least one immunodominant TCRbeta clonotype.

Here immunoSEQ multiplex PCR was the method, and the copy in TCRdb shows in-frame clones only, minus some. The sample contains roughly 9,700 clones, roughly nine tenths of which appear only once. For these receptors, no antigen is known. The sample comprised peripheral blood mononuclear cells. These receptors originate from a man aged 60 to 75 with T-cell large granular lymphocyte leukemia. Some clones in this sample may be carry-over from other donors' samples.

V and J are TRBV6-4 and TRBJ2-1, with 7 bases matching TRBD1. Germline V gives CDR1 MRHNA, CDR2 SNTAGT. The V segment lost 2 bases and the J segment 8 bases; nucleotides outside the gene matches: 9. The CDR3 extends over 15 amino acids. The CDR3 DNA is TGTGCCAGCAGTGACGGGCCAGGGGGAAGCGATGAGCAGTTCTTC. It translates to CASSDGPGGSDEQFF.

The rearrangement links TRBV19 to TRBJ2-6; TRBD1 matches at 11 bases. V lost 3 bases, J lost 4 bases, and 5 bases stayed unmatched. The CDR3 has 17 residues. Germline CDR1 is LNHDA and CDR2 is SQIVND (reference sequence). The CDR3 bases are TGTGCCAGTAGTATCGGGGACAGGGGGAGCGGGGCCAACGTCCTGACTTTC. This gives the protein CASSIGDRGSGANVLTF.

The count of this clone is one. The CDR3: CASRKGQGQGGYTF. CDR3 nucleotide sequence: TGTGCCAGCAGGAAGGGACAGGGACAAGGTGGCTACACCTTC. V usage is TRBV6-6 and J usage is TRBJ1-2; TRBD1 agrees at 9 bases. From germline, CDR1 is MNHNY and CDR2 SVGAGI (reference sequence). V lost 6 bases, J lost 7 bases, and 9 bases stayed unmatched. The CDR3 is 14 residues long.

The chain carries TRBV4-2 and TRBJ1-5, with 7 nucleotides matching TRBD1. Germline V gives CDR1 LGHNA, CDR2 YNFKEQ. The trim removed 3 bases at V and 5 bases at J, leaving 10 bases unmatched. CDR3 length equals 16 residues. The CDR3 DNA sequence: TGTGCCAGCAGCCAGAAGTCGACAGGGCTTGATCAGCCCCAGCATTTT. Its translation: CASSQKSTGLDQPQHF.

The rearrangement joins TRBV5-1 to TRBJ2-6, with D hard to call. V was cut by 3 bases and J by 7 bases, with 14 bases left in between. The CDR3 loop spans 15 amino acids. Per germline, CDR1 SGHRS and CDR2 YFSETQ. CDR3 DNA sequence: TGCGCCAGCAGCTCTCAGGTCTCTAGTGCCAACGTCCTGACTTTC. It is translated as CASSSQVSSANVLTF.

This clone was seen just once. This chain links TRBV11-2 with TRBJ2-3; 7 nucleotides align to TRBD2. The germline gives CDR1 SGHAT, CDR2 FQNNGV. The CDR3 length is 13 residues. Germline trimming cut 4 bases from V and 5 bases from J; bases unmatched to any gene: 3. DNA for the CDR3: TGTGCCAGCAGCTCGCCGGGAGGAGATACGCAGTATTTT. It is translated as CASSSPGGDTQYF. Supplemented by reference TRBV11-2 and TRBJ2-3, the full variable domain reads EAGVAQSPRYKIIEKRQSVAFWCNPISGHATLYWYQQILGQGPKLLIQFQNNGVVDDSQLPKDRFSAERLKGVDSTLKIQPAKLEDSAVYLCASSSPGGDTQYFGPGTRLTVL.

The gene calls are TRBV7-9 and TRBJ1-6; D ambiguous. Germline-derived CDR1 and CDR2 are SEHNR and FQNEAQ (reference sequence). The CDR3 sequence is 15 residues long. Trimming stripped 1 base from V and 5 bases from J, with 9 bases between. CDR3 DNA: TGTGCCAGCAGCTTAGGAGGGTTCGATAATTCACCCCTCCACTTT. Amino acids: CASSLGGFDNSPLHF.

The chain uses TRBV30 and TRBJ2-7, with no clear D. Trimming shortened V by 0 bases and J by 0 bases, and 9 bases separated the two germline ends. The germline V gene has CDR1 GTSNPN and CDR2 SVGIG (reference sequence). CDR3 size: 14 residues. The CDR3 DNA is TGTGCCTGGAGTGTTGGGCAGAACTCCTACGAGCAGTACTTC. This encodes CAWSVGQNSYEQYF.

This rearrangement joins TRBV7-9 to TRBJ1-5; D might be TRBD1 (6 bases). Germline V lookup: CDR1 SEHNR, CDR2 FQNEAQ (reference sequence). Trimming shortened V by 3 bases and J by 4 bases, and 10 bases separated the two germline ends. The CDR3 has 14 residues. CDR3 in DNA: TGTGCCAGCAGCTTTCCAGGGGCAAATCAGCCCCAGCATTTT. This encodes CASSFPGANQPQHF.

V is TRBV27 and J is TRBJ2-7, with TRBD2 matching over 11 bases. The V gene end was trimmed by 5 bases and the J gene end by 8 bases; junction bases not matched to a gene: 8. Germline V gene sequence: CDR1 MNHEY, CDR2 SMNVEV (reference sequence). The CDR3 contains 14 residues. This chain's CDR3 is CASSAGTSGEQQYF. CDR3 DNA sequence: TGTGCCAGCAGTGCTGGGACTAGCGGTGAACAGCAGTACTTC.

The CDR3 coding sequence is TGTGCCAGCAGTTTACAAGGTGTGAACACTGAAGCTTTCTTT. Protein sequence: CASSLQGVNTEAFF. This chain links TRBV28 with TRBJ1-1, with D unresolved. V was shortened by 2 bases and J by 0 bases, with 7 bases between the two germline ends. The CDR3 extends over 14 amino acids. Per germline, CDR1 MDHEN and CDR2 SYDVKM.

The chain has TRBV7-3 and TRBJ1-1; D gene ambiguous. Germline CDR1 is SGHTA and CDR2 is FQGTGA. Trimming removed 4 bases from V and 0 bases from J, with 6 bases in between. The CDR3 is 13 residues long. CDR3 sequence: CASSSSVNTEAFF. CDR3 nucleotides: TGTGCCAGCAGCTCGTCAGTGAACACTGAAGCTTTCTTT.

This chain uses TRBV5-1 with TRBJ1-4; D unclear. Per germline, CDR1 SGHRS and CDR2 YFSETQ. CDR3 length: 14 amino acids. Trimming removed 0 bases at V and 8 bases at J, with 11 bases between. In DNA, the CDR3 is TGCGCCAGCAGCTTGGATGGTTCGTGGGAAAAACTGTTTTTT. Translated: CASSLDGSWEKLFF.

V usage is TRBV4-1 and J usage is TRBJ1-2; the D is unclear. V lost 3 bases and J 2 bases, leaving 16 bases between the germline ends. The CDR3 extends over 16 amino acids. Germline V gene data show CDR1 as MGHRA and CDR2 as YSYEKL. The DNA of the CDR3 is TGCGCCAGCAGCCAGCCGACGGATGTCGTGAACTATGGCTACACCTTC. Amino acids: CASSQPTDVVNYGYTF.

CDR3 nucleotides: TGCAGCGCCATTCAGGGGACTAACTATGGCTACACCTTC. Its translation is CSAIQGTNYGYTF. The chain recombines TRBV29-1 with TRBJ1-2, with D perhaps TRBD1 (6 bases). This CDR3 comprises 13 residues. V lost 7 bases to trimming and J lost 0 bases, with 12 bases between them. CDR1 is SQVTM and CDR2 is ANQGSEA in the germline V gene.

A word on this clone: Sequence at one end of the junction differs from germline and may be a read error. The chain is built from TRBV23-1 and TRBJ2-1, with 12 bases identical to TRBD2. TRBV23-1 is given ORF status, its function remaining uncertain. The CDR3 is 14 residues long. CDR3 nucleotides: TGCGCCAGCAGTCAGGGACTAGCGGGTGTTTTCAGGGTCTTC. Translation: CASSQGLAGVFRVF.

In DNA, the CDR3 is TGTGCTACTCTTCCCTTGGGCAGTGGCTACGAGCAGTACTTC. Its translation is CATLPLGSGYEQYF. J is TRBJ2-7 and V is TRBV12-5; no clear D gene. Per the germline V gene, CDR1 is LGHNT and CDR2 is FRNRAP. The CDR3 length is 14 residues. V lost 10 bases to trimming and J lost 3 bases, with 19 bases between them. Filled out from reference TRBV12-5 and TRBJ2-7, the complete variable domain reads DARVTQTPRHKVTEMGQEVTMRCQPILGHNTVFWYRQTMMQGLELLAYFRNRAPLDDSGMPKDRFSAEMPDATLATLKIQPSEPRDSAVYFCATLPLGSGYEQYFGPGTRLTVT.

V gene TRBV19 combines with J gene TRBJ1-1; D might be TRBD1 (6 bases). Trimming removed 5 bases from V and 1 base from J, with 14 bases in between. CDR1 and CDR2 from the germline V gene are LNHDA and SQIVND (reference sequence). The CDR3 loop spans 15 amino acids. The CDR3 loop is CASSPLAGANTEAFF. DNA of the CDR3: TGTGCCAGTAGTCCCCTGGCGGGGGCGAACACTGAAGCTTTCTTT.